The clone carrying this TCR beta chain appeared many times. Its specificity is unknown. The sample belongs to a study of molecular identifiers for immune sequencing clone quantification. On the study more broadly: Replicates partitioned RNA from approximately 20,000 or 98,000 naive CD8 cells into five parts, sequencing four.

Library preparation followed earlier protocols using designated TCR primers. TCRdb re-derived calls from the PCR reads in MiXCR, one entry per CDR3 protein. The sample shows roughly 630,000 distinct CDR3 sequences, roughly 25% of them seen only once. The study, taken as a whole, reports: In naive cells, under 1% of molecules belonged to clones above 20 RNA copies, against over 98% in effector cells. Sizes of highly expanded clones could be underestimated through identical TCRs sharing a barcode.

The CDR3 runs 12 residues. Germline CDR1 and CDR2: GTSNPN and SVGIG (reference sequence). V shed 5 bases and J 6 bases; nucleotides not matched to a gene: 2. J is TRBJ1-5 and V is TRBV30, with 9 bases fitting TRBD1. This TCR derives from a human donor in good health. Some libraries in this study had Jurkat cell RNA spiked in. Material: naive CD8+ T cells from blood, with Jurkat cell RNA spiked in. The subset here: FACS-sorted CD8+CD4-CCR7+CD45RA+ naive T cells. The CDR3 DNA reads as TGTGCCTGGCAGGACAGGGGTCAGCCCCAGCATTTT. Its protein product is CAWQDRGQPQHF.